These 21 T cell receptor beta chains were sequenced from one sample in a study of shared clonotypes between healthy human individuals. The table came from immunoSEQ multiplex PCR; TCRdb's copy has only in-frame clones and leaves some out. This table has some 2.4 million clones, over 85% appearing once. Sequencing input: naive CD4+ T cells from PBMCs. Subset denoted: CD45RA+ positively selected. The origin of the receptors is a man between 18 and 35 years old in good health. Some clones in this sample may be carry-over from other donors' samples.

This clone was seen once. The J gene is TRBJ1-1, the V gene TRBV6-5; D might be TRBD1 (6 bases). Trimming removed 7 bases from V and 1 base from J, with 16 bases in between. This CDR3 has 15 amino acids. Germline CDR1 and CDR2: MNHEY and SVGAGI. CDR3 sequence reads: CASTPTGWGNTEAFF. For the CDR3, the DNA is TGTGCCAGCACACCAACAGGGTGGGGGAACACTGAAGCTTTCTTT.

The rearrangement joins TRBV7-2 to TRBJ2-4, with unresolved D. The CDR3 runs to 13 residues. CDR1 is SGHTA and CDR2 is FQGNSA in the germline V gene. The V and J ends lost 5 bases and 4 bases respectively, with 9 bases between them. CDR3 amino acids: CASSPRSKNIQYF. CDR3 DNA: TGTGCCAGCAGCCCGAGGAGTAAAAACATTCAGTACTTC.

Worth noting for this clone: The same CDR3 arises from other DNA sequences in this sample as well. The chain combines TRBV4-1 with TRBJ2-5; D unresolved. Deletions cut 3 bases from V and 2 bases from J, with 10 bases between. The CDR3 contains 14 residues. CDR1 is MGHRA and CDR2 is YSYEKL in the germline V gene. The CDR3 DNA reads TGCGCCAGCAGCCAGGGGTCGCGACAAGAGACCCAGTACTTC. Protein product: CASSQGSRQETQYF.

The table lists this clone with a count of one. The CDR3 DNA reads as TGTGCCTGGAGGGATAACACTGAAGCTTTCTTT. It translates to CAWRDNTEAFF. The V call is TRBV30, the J call TRBJ1-1; D gene unclear. V was trimmed by 3 bases and J by 2 bases, leaving 4 bases between them. The CDR3 consists of 11 residues. CDR1 is GTSNPN, CDR2 SVGIG, per germline (reference sequence).

This chain connects TRBV2 to TRBJ2-7; perhaps TRBD2 as D (5 bases). V was clipped by 3 bases and J by 6 bases, with 15 bases between them. The CDR3 is made up of 14 amino acids. CDR1 is SNHLY, CDR2 FYNNEI, per germline. CDR3 protein: CASSDPPGRPEQYF. CDR3 coding DNA: TGTGCCAGCAGTGACCCGCCGGGAAGACCCGAGCAGTACTTC.

The chain has TRBV2 and TRBJ2-7; D call uncertain. Germline assignment: CDR1 SNHLY and CDR2 FYNNEI. Between the trimmed V and J ends, which lost 6 bases and 3 bases, there was a span of 9 bases. The CDR3 is 12 amino acids. CDR3 bases: TGTGCCAGCAGGGCAGCGATCTACGAGCAGTACTTC. The encoded protein is CASRAAIYEQYF.

V and J are TRBV27 and TRBJ1-5; a possible D gene is TRBD1 (5 bases). From germline, CDR1 is MNHEY and CDR2 SMNVEV (reference sequence). Trimming stripped 2 bases from V and 6 bases from J, with 11 bases between. The CDR3 is 14 residues long. CDR3 region: CASSLNGGSQPQHF. CDR3 DNA sequence: TGTGCCAGCAGTTTAAATGGGGGGTCTCAGCCCCAGCATTTT.

The chain couples TRBV30 to TRBJ2-1; TRBD1 matches 8 bases. J lost 15 bases, V lost 0 bases, and 10 bases had no gene match. The CDR3 consists of 13 residues. Germline CDR1 is GTSNPN and CDR2 is SVGIG (reference sequence). The CDR3 protein is CAWSVLKNRGAFF. For the CDR3, the DNA is TGTGCCTGGAGTGTACTAAAGAACAGGGGGGCGTTCTTC.

This clone was recorded once. The chain combines TRBV25-1 with TRBJ2-4; 7 bases are shared with TRBD1. The CDR3 totals 14 residues. CDR1 is MGHDK and CDR2 is SYGVNS in the germline V gene. The V gene end was trimmed by 5 bases and the J gene end by 6 bases; junction bases not matched to a gene: 7. The CDR3 reads CASSPRDSLNIQYF. CDR3 sequence (DNA): TGTGCCAGCAGTCCCCGGGACAGCTTAAACATTCAGTACTTC.

This chain joins TRBV18 and TRBJ1-1, with D unclear. Trimming left V 3 bases short and J 5 bases short, with 10 bases between. This CDR3 comprises 13 residues. Germline V gene lookup returns CDR1 KGHSH and CDR2 LQKENI. The CDR3 sequence is CASSPETWTEAFF. The CDR3 DNA is TGTGCCAGCTCACCTGAGACGTGGACTGAAGCTTTCTTT. The full variable domain, in which reference TRBV18 and TRBJ1-1 provide the parts outside the CDR3, is NAGVMQNPRHLVRRRGQEARLRCSPMKGHSHVYWYRQLPEEGLKFMVYLQKENIIDESGMPKERFSAEFPKEGPSILRIQQVVRGDSAAYFCASSPETWTEAFFGQGTRLTVV.

The rearrangement uses TRBV11-2 and TRBJ2-1; TRBD2 agrees at 9 bases. After removal of 5 bases from V and 3 bases from J, the junction contained 11 bases not matched to a gene. Germline CDR1 SGHAT, CDR2 FQNNGV. The CDR3 spans 17 residues. CDR3: CASSPGPGLAIYNEQFF. The CDR3 bases are TGTGCCAGCAGCCCCGGACCCGGACTAGCGATCTACAATGAGCAGTTCTTC.

This clone has just a few counts. The chain carries TRBV5-1 and TRBJ1-1; 8 bases line up with TRBD1. CDR1 is SGHRS, CDR2 YFSETQ, per germline. The junction had 10 bases not matched to a gene; V was cut back by 4 bases and J by 5 bases. This CDR3 has 15 amino acids. The DNA of the CDR3 is TGCGCCAGCAGCCCAGGACAGGGAGGGTTGACTGAAGCTTTCTTT. Its protein is CASSPGQGGLTEAFF.

This chain joins TRBV7-2 and TRBJ2-3, with D tentatively TRBD1 or TRBD2 (5 bases each). The CDR3 runs to 11 residues. Trimming shortened V by 3 bases and J by 10 bases, and 8 bases separated the two germline ends. Germline V gives CDR1 SGHTA, CDR2 FQGNSA. The CDR3 sequence is CASSLWDPQYF. CDR3 DNA sequence: TGTGCCAGCAGCTTGTGGGACCCGCAGTATTTT.

This clone has just one count. The chain combines TRBV5-1 with TRBJ2-7; TRBD1 is a possible D gene (6 bases). V lost 8 bases, J lost 5 bases, and 14 bases lay in between. Germline assignment: CDR1 SGHRS and CDR2 YFSETQ. CDR3 size: 12 residues. The CDR3 is CASQTGANEQYF. The CDR3, as DNA: TGCGCCAGTCAGACAGGAGCTAACGAGCAGTACTTC.

The chain combines TRBV7-2 with TRBJ1-2; no reliable D call. CDR1 and CDR2 from the germline V gene are SGHTA and FQGNSA. V was clipped by 4 bases and J by 7 bases, with 13 bases between them. The CDR3 has 13 residues. CDR3 amino acids: CASSSDGFSGYTF. The CDR3 DNA reads TGTGCCAGCAGCTCGGACGGGTTTAGTGGCTACACCTTC.

The chain uses TRBV30 and TRBJ1-1; 10 nucleotides agree with TRBD1. The CDR3 sequence is 16 residues long. V trimming: 2 bases; J trimming: 4 bases; junction bases outside the gene matches: 10. Germline CDR1 and CDR2: GTSNPN and SVGIG (reference sequence). DNA of the CDR3: TGTGCCTGGAGTCCGGGACAGGGGTACGAGGGCACTGAAGCTTTCTTT. Amino acids: CAWSPGQGYEGTEAFF.

The chain carries TRBV5-4 and TRBJ2-3, with a tentative D call TRBD2 (6 bases). Trimming took off 0 bases at V and 1 base at J, with 12 bases between the two ends. There are 16 residues in the CDR3. The germline CDR1 and CDR2 sequences are SGHNT and YYREEE (reference sequence). The CDR3 DNA is TGTGCCAGCAGCTTGGTCGGGATAGCGGGCACAGATACGCAGTATTTT. It specifies CASSLVGIAGTDTQYF.

The chain has TRBV11-2 and TRBJ2-7; 7 bases line up with TRBD1. The CDR3 has 14 amino acids. Germline V lookup: CDR1 SGHAT, CDR2 FQNNGV. J was trimmed by 2 bases and V by 5 bases; bases with no gene match: 6. CDR3 in amino acids: CASSMWDRTYEQYF. DNA of the CDR3: TGTGCCAGCAGCATGTGGGACAGAACCTACGAGCAGTACTTC. Filled out from reference TRBV11-2 and TRBJ2-7, the complete variable domain reads EAGVAQSPRYKIIEKRQSVAFWCNPISGHATLYWYQQILGQGPKLLIQFQNNGVVDDSQLPKDRFSAERLKGVDSTLKIQPAKLEDSAVYLCASSMWDRTYEQYFGPGTRLTVT.

The genes are TRBV6-5 and TRBJ2-3, with 8 nucleotides matching TRBD2. The CDR3 covers 13 residues. CDR1 and CDR2 (germline): MNHEY, SVGAGI. With V trimmed by 7 bases and J by 6 bases, 6 bases remained unmatched. The CDR3 here is CASTDSGGDTQYF. CDR3 coding DNA: TGTGCCAGCACCGACTCGGGGGGGGATACGCAGTATTTT.

The chain couples TRBV9 to TRBJ2-1, with TRBD2 identical over 14 bases. The V gene end was trimmed by 4 bases and the J gene end by 4 bases; junction bases not matched to a gene: 10. The germline V gene has CDR1 SGDLS and CDR2 YYNGEE. The CDR3 is 18 amino acids. The CDR3 is CASSPRLAGGPIYNEQFF. CDR3 bases: TGTGCCAGCAGCCCCAGACTAGCGGGAGGGCCTATTTACAATGAGCAGTTCTTC.

Written as DNA, the CDR3 is TGTGCCAGCAACAGACAGGGCTCCTACGAGCAGTACTTC. Amino acid sequence: CASNRQGSYEQYF. The V and J genes are TRBV9 and TRBJ2-7, with 7 positions matching TRBD1. The germline CDR1 and CDR2 sequences are SGDLS and YYNGEE. Trimming took 6 bases from V and 0 from J; bases not matched to a gene: 3. This CDR3 spans 13 amino acids.